These T cell receptor beta chains were read from a single sample in a study of OX40 agonist ivuxolimab in advanced cancers. Measured with immunoSEQ multiplex PCR; TCRdb has only the in-frame clones, and not every one. This table holds about 84,000 clones, about 85% found once. Material: CD4+ or CD8+ T cells sorted from blood, obtained in a trial of the OX40 agonist ivuxolimab. The receptors here all came from an adult with an advanced solid tumor such as melanoma, head and neck, liver or kidney cancer. Each CDR3 is given with its conserved first and last residue. Fields, in order: D gene, clone size, J gene, V gene, CDR3 protein, CDR3 DNA. A D gene is named only where the DNA matches it firmly. Expanded clones are given a class, and other clones once, few, many or no size at all.

D gene: NA
clone size: NA
J gene: TRBJ1-1
V gene: TRBV5-1
CDR3 protein: CASSLGPMNTEAFF
CDR3 DNA: TGCGCCAGCAGCTTGGGACCCATGAACACTGAAGCTTTCTTT

D gene: NA
clone size: NA
J gene: TRBJ1-3
V gene: TRBV6-6
CDR3 protein: CASSYGRDSGNTIYF
CDR3 DNA: TGTGCCAGCAGTTACGGGCGGGACTCTGGAAACACCATATATTTT

D gene: NA
clone size: NA
J gene: TRBJ1-5
V gene: TRBV18
CDR3 protein: CASSLGQFRQPQHF
CDR3 DNA: TGTGCCAGCTCACTCGGACAGTTCCGTCAGCCCCAGCATTTT

D gene: NA
clone size: NA
J gene: TRBJ2-3
V gene: TRBV7-6
CDR3 protein: CASSSPGGWGTDTQYF
CDR3 DNA: TGTGCCAGCAGCTCCCCCGGGGGATGGGGCACAGATACGCAGTATTTT

D gene: NA
clone size: NA
J gene: TRBJ2-3
V gene: TRBV6-5
CDR3 protein: CASSYSRPDTQYF
CDR3 DNA: TGTGCCAGCAGTTACTCGAGACCCGATACGCAGTATTTT

D gene: NA
clone size: NA
J gene: TRBJ2-7
V gene: TRBV6-6
CDR3 protein: CASSSPGAGTPYEQYF
CDR3 DNA: TGTGCCAGCAGTTCCCCAGGCGCGGGTACCCCCTACGAGCAGTACTTC

D gene: NA
clone size: NA
J gene: TRBJ1-1
V gene: TRBV5-5
CDR3 protein: CASSYGRQNTEAFF
CDR3 DNA: TGTGCCAGCAGTTACGGACGGCAGAACACTGAAGCTTTCTTT

D gene: NA
clone size: NA
J gene: TRBJ2-3
V gene: TRBV2
CDR3 protein: CASRASSNTDTQYF
CDR3 DNA: TGTGCCAGCAGGGCCTCATCTAACACAGATACGCAGTATTTT

D gene: NA
clone size: NA
J gene: TRBJ1-1
V gene: TRBV30
CDR3 protein: CAWSRHFNTEAFF
CDR3 DNA: TGTGCCTGGAGTCGACACTTCAACACTGAAGCTTTCTTT

D gene: TRBD2
clone size: NA
J gene: TRBJ2-3
V gene: TRBV19
CDR3 protein: CASSISSGRGSTQYF
CDR3 DNA: TGTGCCAGTAGTATTTCCAGCGGGAGGGGGTCTACGCAGTATTTT

D gene: TRBD2
clone size: NA
J gene: TRBJ2-7
V gene: TRBV7-2
CDR3 protein: CASSLFRGSNEQYF
CDR3 DNA: TGTGCCAGCAGCTTATTTCGCGGGAGCAACGAGCAGTACTTC

D gene: NA
clone size: NA
J gene: TRBJ2-7
V gene: TRBV29-1
CDR3 protein: CSVVDNTYEQYF
CDR3 DNA: TGCAGCGTTGTTGACAACACCTACGAGCAGTACTTC

D gene: NA
clone size: NA
J gene: TRBJ1-1
V gene: TRBV6-5
CDR3 protein: CASSYSGRANTEAFF
CDR3 DNA: TGTGCCAGCAGTTACTCGGGCAGGGCGAACACTGAAGCTTTCTTT

D gene: NA
clone size: few
J gene: TRBJ2-1
V gene: TRBV12-5
CDR3 protein: CASGSNFGQFF
CDR3 DNA: TGTGCTAGTGGTTCCAATTTTGGACAGTTCTTC

D gene: NA
clone size: NA
J gene: TRBJ2-3
V gene: TRBV9
CDR3 protein: CASSGERGRYTDTQYF
CDR3 DNA: TGTGCCAGCAGCGGGGAACGGGGGAGATACACAGATACGCAGTATTTT

D gene: TRBD1
clone size: NA
J gene: TRBJ2-3
V gene: TRBV9
CDR3 protein: CASSVANRGGTDTQYF
CDR3 DNA: TGTGCCAGCAGTGTGGCCAACAGGGGTGGCACAGATACGCAGTATTTT

D gene: NA
clone size: NA
J gene: TRBJ1-2
V gene: TRBV6-5
CDR3 protein: CASGNLNYGYTF
CDR3 DNA: TGTGCCAGCGGGAATCTTAACTATGGCTACACCTTC

D gene: TRBD1
clone size: NA
J gene: TRBJ1-2
V gene: TRBV6-5
CDR3 protein: CASTRDRGWYGYTF
CDR3 DNA: TGTGCCAGCACTAGAGACAGGGGGTGGTATGGCTACACCTTC

D gene: NA
clone size: few
J gene: TRBJ1-2
V gene: TRBV6-5
CDR3 protein: CASSSGGGYGYTF
CDR3 DNA: TGTGCCAGCAGTTCCGGGGGCGGCTATGGCTACACCTTC

D gene: TRBD2
clone size: once
J gene: TRBJ2-3
V gene: TRBV7-3
CDR3 protein: CASSSPWAGGPKGTDTQYF
CDR3 DNA: TGTGCCAGCAGCTCCCCCTGGGCGGGAGGGCCGAAGGGCACAGATACGCAGTATTTT

D gene: TRBD1
clone size: NA
J gene: TRBJ2-3
V gene: TRBV9
CDR3 protein: CASSVEGARGWDTQYF
CDR3 DNA: TGTGCCAGCAGCGTAGAGGGGGCTAGGGGCTGGGATACGCAGTATTTT

D gene: NA
clone size: NA
J gene: TRBJ2-7
V gene: TRBV9
CDR3 protein: CASSVDEVAAGEQYF
CDR3 DNA: TGTGCCAGCAGCGTAGACGAAGTCGCAGCGGGCGAGCAGTACTTC

D gene: NA
clone size: NA
J gene: TRBJ2-7
V gene: TRBV30
CDR3 protein: CAWSNGLAKGYEQYF
CDR3 DNA: TGTGCCTGGAGTAATGGTCTGGCTAAGGGATACGAGCAGTACTTC

D gene: NA
clone size: few
J gene: TRBJ1-1
V gene: TRBV4-1
CDR3 protein: CASVRTQTGNTEAFF
CDR3 DNA: TGCGCCAGCGTTAGGACGCAAACGGGGAACACTGAAGCTTTCTTT

D gene: TRBD1
clone size: NA
J gene: TRBJ1-5
V gene: TRBV7-8
CDR3 protein: CASGPGQGGNVNQPQHF
CDR3 DNA: TGTGCCAGCGGGCCGGGACAAGGGGGCAATGTAAATCAGCCCCAGCATTTT

D gene: NA
clone size: NA
J gene: TRBJ2-4
V gene: TRBV6-5
CDR3 protein: CASSLRRGNIQYF
CDR3 DNA: TGTGCCAGCAGTTTACGGAGGGGGAACATTCAGTACTTC

D gene: NA
clone size: NA
J gene: TRBJ1-4
V gene: TRBV18
CDR3 protein: CASSPRGTNEKLFF
CDR3 DNA: TGTGCCAGCTCACCTAGAGGGACTAATGAAAAACTGTTTTTT